Each of the 27 T cell receptor beta chains below was sequenced from the same sample in a study of cytomegalovirus exposure and HLA in healthy donors. Primers: 60 Vbeta forward and 13 Jbeta reverse. Clones were read by immunoSEQ multiplex PCR, and TCRdb kept only the in-frame ones, dropping some. The top ten clones hold around 15% of a sample with roughly 150,000 clones, 80% of them seen once. What was sequenced was PBMCs. The origin of the receptors is a middle-aged woman in good health and CMV-seronegative.

The CDR3 sequence is CASSSRTSGGTSLSIYEQYF. The CDR3 DNA sequence: TGTGCCAGCAGCTCCAGGACTAGCGGGGGGACAAGCCTCTCTATCTACGAGCAGTACTTC. The gene calls are TRBV11-3 and TRBJ2-7; 14 bases are shared with TRBD2. Germline V gene lookup returns CDR1 SGHNT and CDR2 YENEEA. CDR3 length: 20 amino acids. J lost 3 bases, V lost 4 bases, and 17 bases had no gene match.

V gene TRBV4-3 combines with J gene TRBJ2-3; 11 bases are shared with TRBD2. Germline V gene sequence: CDR1 LGHNA, CDR2 YSLEER. The V and J ends lost 3 bases and 4 bases, in that order; junction bases with no gene match: 9. This CDR3 region has 17 residues. The CDR3 protein is CASSQTSGVRTADTQYF. CDR3 bases: TGCGCCAGCAGCCAGACTAGCGGGGTTAGAACGGCAGATACGCAGTATTTT.

The chain uses TRBV6-5 and TRBJ1-3; D possibly corresponds to TRBD1 (5 bases). The germline V gene has CDR1 MNHEY and CDR2 SVGAGI. V shed 2 bases and J shed 0 bases, with 8 bases lying between them. The CDR3 contains 15 residues. For the CDR3, the DNA is TGTGCCAGCAGTTACGACAGCAGCTCTGGAAACACCATATATTTT. Protein product: CASSYDSSSGNTIYF.

Note on this clone: Germline is not matched at one junction end, which may reflect a read error. The V call is TRBV27, the J call TRBJ2-6; tentative D call: TRBD1 (5 bases). The CDR3 is 14 amino acids. CDR1 and CDR2 (germline): MNHEY, SMNVEV (reference sequence). The CDR3 here is CASSRAAGANGLTF. The DNA for the CDR3 is TGTGCCAGCAGTCGGGCAGCTGGGGCCAACGGCCTGACTTTC.

The V call is TRBV28, the J call TRBJ1-1, with 10 positions matching TRBD1. Trimming took 3 bases from V and 4 from J; bases not matched to a gene: 5. CDR1 is MDHEN, CDR2 SYDVKM, per germline. There are 15 residues in the CDR3. The CDR3, as DNA: TGTGCCAGCAGTTTTGGGACAGGGGTGACCACTGAAGCTTTCTTT. It yields the protein CASSFGTGVTTEAFF.

The chain carries TRBV28 and TRBJ2-7; 14 bases line up with TRBD2. CDR3 size: 16 residues. Germline CDR1 MDHEN, CDR2 SYDVKM. J was trimmed by 9 bases and V by 7 bases; bases with no gene match: 14. In DNA form, the CDR3 reads TGTGCCAGCAATCAACCGGGACTAGCGGGAGCCCCAGGGCAGTACTTC. Protein: CASNQPGLAGAPGQYF.

The V and J genes are TRBV7-9 and TRBJ2-5, with D unclear. The DNA matches TRBJ2-7 better at its end, which makes the J call doubtful. CDR3 length equals 12 residues. Germline values: CDR1 SEHNR, CDR2 FQNEAQ (reference sequence). CDR3 amino acids: CASSMGPYEQYF. The CDR3 coding sequence is TGTGCCAGCAGCATGGGCCCCTACGAGCAGTACTTC.

This clone was observed a single time. V gene TRBV7-3 combines with J gene TRBJ2-7; a weak D match, TRBD2 (6 bases). V was trimmed by 5 bases and J by 6 bases, leaving 14 bases between them. The CDR3 runs to 13 residues. Germline V gene data show CDR1 as SGHTA and CDR2 as FQGTGA. CDR3 sequence reads: CASSVAGTGEQYF. The CDR3 DNA sequence: TGTGCCAGCAGCGTGGCCGGGACTGGCGAGCAGTACTTC.

V is TRBV6-5 and J is TRBJ2-6, with 7 positions matching TRBD1. Trimming took 4 bases from V and 3 from J; bases not matched to a gene: 0. This CDR3 has 14 amino acids. Germline CDR1 MNHEY, CDR2 SVGAGI. The chain's CDR3 is CASSWDSGANVLTF. CDR3 sequence (DNA): TGTGCCAGCAGTTGGGACAGTGGGGCCAACGTCCTGACTTTC.

The chain joins TRBV28 to TRBJ1-5; the match to TRBD1 covers 11 bases. The V and J ends lost 5 bases and 6 bases, in that order; junction bases with no gene match: 6. This CDR3 contains 15 residues. Germline V gene data show CDR1 as MDHEN and CDR2 as SYDVKM. The CDR3 reads CASSPRDRGSQPQHF. CDR3 bases: TGTGCCAGCAGTCCCCGGGACAGGGGGTCTCAGCCCCAGCATTTT.

The chain carries TRBV10-1 and TRBJ2-1, with 11 bases identical to TRBD1. This CDR3 is built from 13 residues. The V and J ends lost 7 bases and 8 bases, in that order; junction bases with no gene match: 4. Germline V lookup: CDR1 WNHNN, CDR2 SYGVQD (reference sequence). The CDR3: CASTPDRGHEQFF. CDR3 sequence (DNA): TGCGCCAGCACCCCGGACAGGGGGCATGAGCAGTTCTTC.

The V call is TRBV10-3, the J call TRBJ2-2, with 11 bases aligning to TRBD1. This CDR3 comprises 17 residues. The trim removed 6 bases at V and 4 bases at J, leaving 10 bases unmatched. CDR1 is ENHRY and CDR2 is SYGVKD in the germline V gene. The CDR3 loop reads CAIREVWTGGVTGELFF. CDR3 sequence (DNA): TGTGCCATCAGGGAGGTATGGACAGGGGGCGTCACCGGGGAGCTGTTTTTT.

The chain links TRBV5-4 to TRBJ2-5; D is ambiguous. Germline loops: CDR1 SGHNT, CDR2 YYREEE (reference sequence). This CDR3 spans 15 amino acids. Trimming removed 0 bases at V and 0 bases at J, with 9 bases between. CDR3 loop: CASSLVFRNQETQYF. The CDR3 coding sequence is TGTGCCAGCAGCTTGGTTTTCAGGAACCAAGAGACCCAGTACTTC.

The chain joins TRBV7-3 to TRBJ2-1, with 9 bases that match TRBD1. The CDR3 loop spans 17 amino acids. Germline CDR1 reads SGHTA; CDR2 reads FQGTGA. V was pared by 3 bases and J by 7 bases, with 13 bases of the junction left unmatched. This CDR3 is CASSFGTGYVEGNEQFF. For the CDR3, the DNA is TGTGCCAGCAGCTTCGGGACAGGGTACGTCGAGGGGAATGAGCAGTTCTTC.

The table lists this clone with a count of one. The chain joins TRBV7-9 to TRBJ1-1; D uncertain. Trimming left V 0 bases short and J 7 bases short, with 6 bases between. This CDR3 has 12 residues. Germline V CDR1 and CDR2: SEHNR, FQNEAQ (reference sequence). CDR3 sequence reads: CASSLAYLEAFF. Written as DNA, the CDR3 is TGTGCCAGCAGCTTAGCGTATCTTGAAGCTTTCTTT.

The genes are TRBV28 and TRBJ1-2, with TRBD1 as a possible D gene (6 bases). CDR1 is MDHEN, CDR2 SYDVKM, per germline. V gave up 5 bases and J gave up 4 bases, with 17 bases separating them. The CDR3 runs to 15 residues. The DNA for the CDR3 is TGTGCCAGCAGTGAAGTGGGGGCGGCTTCCTATGGCTACACCTTC. Protein product: CASSEVGAASYGYTF.

The chain uses TRBV18 and TRBJ2-5; possible D gene TRBD1, 5 bases. Trimming left V 2 bases short and J 7 bases short, with 17 bases between. Looked up from germline, CDR1 is KGHSH and CDR2 is LQKENI. The CDR3 contains 15 residues. The CDR3 reads CASSPERQGTATQYF. The CDR3 nucleotides read TGTGCCAGCTCACCAGAACGGCAGGGCACGGCGACCCAGTACTTC. Filled out from reference TRBV18 and TRBJ2-5, the complete variable domain reads NAGVMQNPRHLVRRRGQEARLRCSPMKGHSHVYWYRQLPEEGLKFMVYLQKENIIDESGMPKERFSAEFPKEGPSILRIQQVVRGDSAAYFCASSPERQGTATQYFGPGTRLLVL.

V gene TRBV4-1 combines with J gene TRBJ2-5; a weak D match, TRBD2 (7 bases). V lost 3 bases and J lost 1, with 15 bases in between. The CDR3 is 16 residues long. Germline V gene lookup returns CDR1 MGHRA and CDR2 YSYEKL. Written as DNA, the CDR3 is TGCGCCAGCAGCCAGGGGGCGGGGAGGGGCCAAGAGACCCAGTACTTC. This codes for CASSQGAGRGQETQYF.

This rearrangement joins TRBV6-1 to TRBJ2-4, with a tentative D call TRBD2 (6 bases). V gave up 7 bases and J gave up 4 bases, with 17 bases separating them. CDR1 is MNHNS and CDR2 is SASEGT in the germline V gene. The CDR3 is 15 amino acids. The DNA of the CDR3 is TGTGCCAGCACCGGAGGTTCCAGCGGGAAAAACATTCAGTACTTC. Its protein is CASTGGSSGKNIQYF.

The chain combines TRBV6-5 with TRBJ2-7; 9 bases match TRBD2. With 1 base clipped from V and 5 bases from J, the junction kept 9 bases outside the gene matches. Per germline, CDR1 MNHEY and CDR2 SVGAGI. There are 16 residues in the CDR3. The CDR3 nucleotides read TGTGCCAGCAGTTACTACGGCGGGGGGGCTTCGGACGAGCAGTACTTC. Translation gives CASSYYGGGASDEQYF.

The chain combines TRBV27 with TRBJ2-7; D remains unclear. CDR1 is MNHEY and CDR2 is SMNVEV in the germline V gene (reference sequence). Trimming stripped 0 bases from V and 0 bases from J, with 12 bases between. The CDR3 sequence is 16 residues long. In nucleotides, the CDR3 is TGTGCCAGCAGTTTATCAACACCTCCCAGCTCCTACGAGCAGTACTTC. It encodes CASSLSTPPSSYEQYF.

This clone was recorded a few times. The chain has TRBV6-1 and TRBJ1-4, with D maybe TRBD1 (5 bases). Germline CDR1 MNHNS, CDR2 SASEGT. The CDR3 loop spans 15 amino acids. V lost 3 bases and J lost 12, with 20 bases in between. Here the CDR3 DNA reads TGTGCCAGCAGTGAGCTCAACCGTGCTACGGGGGAACTGTTTTTT. Protein sequence: CASSELNRATGELFF.

This clone is medium-sized. This rearrangement joins TRBV6-4 to TRBJ2-1; the match to TRBD2 covers 13 bases. Germline CDR1 reads MRHNA; CDR2 reads SNTAGT. The V gene end was trimmed by 2 bases and the J gene end by 6 bases; junction bases not matched to a gene: 1. The CDR3 is made up of 15 amino acids. CDR3: CASSDTSGGANEQFF. In DNA form, the CDR3 reads TGTGCCAGCAGTGACACTAGCGGGGGGGCCAATGAGCAGTTCTTC.

The chain joins TRBV21-1 to TRBJ1-5. TRBV21-1 counts as a pseudogene. The length of the CDR3 is 14 residues. CDR3 amino acids: CASSKGVSNQPQHF. For the CDR3, the DNA is TGTGCCAGCAGCAAAGGAGTCAGCAATCAGCCCCAGCATTTT.

The chain combines TRBV14 with TRBJ1-2, with 9 bases identical to TRBD1. The J segment lost 6 bases and the V segment lost 1 base, leaving 3 bases of the junction unmatched. Germline V gives CDR1 SGHDN, CDR2 FVKESK. The CDR3 sequence is 14 residues long. The CDR3 loop is CASSQVGQGDGYTF. The CDR3 DNA reads TGTGCCAGCAGCCAAGTGGGACAGGGTGATGGCTACACCTTC.

There are a few counts of this clone. The rearrangement links TRBV7-2 to TRBJ2-1; TRBD2 matches at 14 bases. Germline lookup yields CDR1 SGHTA and CDR2 FQGNSA. The CDR3 is 18 residues long. Losses at the gene ends were 5 bases for V and 0 bases for J; bases not matched to a gene: 6. CDR3 amino acids: CASSRLAGGQSSYNEQFF. DNA for the CDR3: TGTGCCAGCAGCAGACTAGCGGGAGGGCAGAGCTCCTACAATGAGCAGTTCTTC. Supplemented by reference TRBV7-2 and TRBJ2-1, the full variable domain reads GAGVSQSPSNKVTEKGKDVELRCDPISGHTALYWYRQSLGQGLEFLIYFQGNSAPDKSGLPSDRFSAERTGGSVSTLTIQRTQQEDSAVYLCASSRLAGGQSSYNEQFFGPGTRLTVL.

The rearrangement links TRBV5-1 to TRBJ2-5; 12 bases match TRBD2. The germline V gene has CDR1 SGHRS and CDR2 YFSETQ. The CDR3 contains 16 residues. The J segment lost 4 bases and the V segment lost 4 bases, leaving 8 bases of the junction unmatched. In DNA form, the CDR3 reads TGCGCCAGCAGCGAATCTAGCGGGGGGGCCACAGAGACCCAGTACTTC. Its protein is CASSESSGGATETQYF.